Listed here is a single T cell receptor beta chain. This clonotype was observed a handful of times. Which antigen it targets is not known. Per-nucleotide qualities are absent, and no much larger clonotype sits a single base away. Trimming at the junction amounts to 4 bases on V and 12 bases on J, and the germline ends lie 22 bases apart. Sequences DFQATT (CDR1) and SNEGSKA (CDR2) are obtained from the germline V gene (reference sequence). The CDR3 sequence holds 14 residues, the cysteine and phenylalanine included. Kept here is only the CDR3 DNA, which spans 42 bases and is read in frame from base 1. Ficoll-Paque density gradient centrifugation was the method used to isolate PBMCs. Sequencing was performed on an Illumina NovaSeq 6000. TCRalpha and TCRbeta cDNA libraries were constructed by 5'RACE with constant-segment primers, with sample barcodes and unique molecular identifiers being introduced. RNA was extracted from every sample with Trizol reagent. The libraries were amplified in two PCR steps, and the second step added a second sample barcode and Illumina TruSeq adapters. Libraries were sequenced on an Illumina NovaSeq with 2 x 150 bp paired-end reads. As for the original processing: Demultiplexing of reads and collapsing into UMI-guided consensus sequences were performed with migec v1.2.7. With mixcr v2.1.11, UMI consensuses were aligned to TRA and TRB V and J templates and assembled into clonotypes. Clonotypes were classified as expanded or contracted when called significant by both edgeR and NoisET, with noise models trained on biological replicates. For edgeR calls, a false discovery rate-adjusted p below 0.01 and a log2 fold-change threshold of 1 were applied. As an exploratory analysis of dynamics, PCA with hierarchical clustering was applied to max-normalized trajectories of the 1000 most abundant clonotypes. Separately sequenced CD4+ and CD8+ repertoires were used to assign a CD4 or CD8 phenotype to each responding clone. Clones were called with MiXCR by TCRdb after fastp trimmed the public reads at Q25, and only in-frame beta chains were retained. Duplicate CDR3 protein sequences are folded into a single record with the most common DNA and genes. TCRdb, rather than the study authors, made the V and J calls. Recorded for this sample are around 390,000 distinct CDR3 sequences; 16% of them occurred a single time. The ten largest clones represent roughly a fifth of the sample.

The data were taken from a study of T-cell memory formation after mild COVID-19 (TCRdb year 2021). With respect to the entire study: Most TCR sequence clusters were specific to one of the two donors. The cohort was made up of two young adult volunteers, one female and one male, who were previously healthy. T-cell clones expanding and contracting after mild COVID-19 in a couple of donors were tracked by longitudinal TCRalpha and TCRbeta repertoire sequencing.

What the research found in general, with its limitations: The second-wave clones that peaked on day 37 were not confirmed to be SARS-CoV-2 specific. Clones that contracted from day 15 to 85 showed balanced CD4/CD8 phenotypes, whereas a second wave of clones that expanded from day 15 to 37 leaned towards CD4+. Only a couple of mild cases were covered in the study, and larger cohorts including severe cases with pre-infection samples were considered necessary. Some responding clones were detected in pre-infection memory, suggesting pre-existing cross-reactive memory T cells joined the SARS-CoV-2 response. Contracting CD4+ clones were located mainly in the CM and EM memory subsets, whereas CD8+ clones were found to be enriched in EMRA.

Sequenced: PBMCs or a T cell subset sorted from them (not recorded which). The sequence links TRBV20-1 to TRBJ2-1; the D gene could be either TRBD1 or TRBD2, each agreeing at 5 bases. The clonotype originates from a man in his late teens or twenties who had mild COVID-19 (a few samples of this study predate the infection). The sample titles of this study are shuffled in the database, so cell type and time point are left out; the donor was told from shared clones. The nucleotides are TGCAGTGCTACACAGACTCCGGGCCAGGGAGCGCAGTTCTTC. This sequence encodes CSATQTPGQGAQFF.